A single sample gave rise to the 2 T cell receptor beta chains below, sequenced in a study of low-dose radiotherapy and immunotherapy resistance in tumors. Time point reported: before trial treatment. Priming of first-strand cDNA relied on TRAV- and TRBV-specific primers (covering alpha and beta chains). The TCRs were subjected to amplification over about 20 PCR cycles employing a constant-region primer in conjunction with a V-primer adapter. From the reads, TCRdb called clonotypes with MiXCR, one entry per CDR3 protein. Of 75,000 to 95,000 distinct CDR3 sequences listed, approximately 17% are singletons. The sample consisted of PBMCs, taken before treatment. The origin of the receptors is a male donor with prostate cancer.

The CDR3: CATSTGGTDTQYF. CDR3 coding DNA: TGTGCCACCTCAACAGGGGGTACAGATACGCAGTATTTT. The V and J genes are TRBV28 and TRBJ2-3, with TRBD1 matching over 8 bases. V shed 10 bases, J shed 3 bases, and the junction held 6 bases outside the gene matches. This CDR3 contains 13 residues. In germline, CDR1 is MDHEN, CDR2 SYDVKM. Using reference TRBV28 and TRBJ2-3 for the parts outside the CDR3, the full variable domain is DVKVTQSSRYLVKRTGEKVFLECVQDMDHENMFWYRQDPGLGLRLIYFSYDVKMKEKGDIPEGYSVSREKKERFSLILESASTNQTSMYLCATSTGGTDTQYFGPGTRLTVL.

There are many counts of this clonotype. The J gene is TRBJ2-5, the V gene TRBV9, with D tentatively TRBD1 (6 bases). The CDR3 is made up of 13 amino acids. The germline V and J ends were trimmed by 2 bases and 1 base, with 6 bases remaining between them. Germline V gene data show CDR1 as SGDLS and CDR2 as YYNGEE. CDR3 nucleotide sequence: TGTGCCAGCAGCGTGACAGGCCAAGAGACCCAGTACTTC. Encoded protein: CASSVTGQETQYF.